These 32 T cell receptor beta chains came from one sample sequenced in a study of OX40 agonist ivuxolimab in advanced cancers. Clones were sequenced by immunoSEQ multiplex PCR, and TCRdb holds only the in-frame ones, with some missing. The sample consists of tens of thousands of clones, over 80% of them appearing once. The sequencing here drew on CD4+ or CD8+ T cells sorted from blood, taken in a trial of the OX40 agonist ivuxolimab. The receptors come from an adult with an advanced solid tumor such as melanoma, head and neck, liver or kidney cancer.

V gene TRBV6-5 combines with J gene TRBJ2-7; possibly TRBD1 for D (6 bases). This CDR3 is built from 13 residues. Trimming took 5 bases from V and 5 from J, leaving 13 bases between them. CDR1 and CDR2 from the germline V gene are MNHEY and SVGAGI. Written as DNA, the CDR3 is TGTGCCAGCAGTAAACAGGGTGGGAACGAGCAGTACTTC. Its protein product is CASSKQGGNEQYF.

The CDR3 sequence is CASQGREGYNEQFF. For the CDR3, the DNA is TGTGCCAGCCAGGGAAGAGAGGGCTACAATGAGCAGTTCTTC. The gene calls are TRBV13 and TRBJ2-1; D may correspond to TRBD1 or TRBD2 (5 bases each). Between the trimmed V and J ends, which lost 8 bases and 3 bases, there was a span of 14 bases. Per the germline V gene, CDR1 is PRHDT and CDR2 is FYEKMQ (reference sequence). The CDR3 has 14 amino acids.

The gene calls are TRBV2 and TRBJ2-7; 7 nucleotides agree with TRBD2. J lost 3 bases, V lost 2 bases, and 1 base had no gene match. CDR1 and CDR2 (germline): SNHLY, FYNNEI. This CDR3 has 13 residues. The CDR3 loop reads CASSEWTSYEQYF. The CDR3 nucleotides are TGTGCCAGCAGTGAATGGACTAGCTACGAGCAGTACTTC.

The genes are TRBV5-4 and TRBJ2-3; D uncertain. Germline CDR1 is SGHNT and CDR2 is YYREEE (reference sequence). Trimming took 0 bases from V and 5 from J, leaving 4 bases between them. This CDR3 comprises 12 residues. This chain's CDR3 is CASSLEQDTQYF. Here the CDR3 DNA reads TGTGCCAGCAGCTTGGAGCAAGATACGCAGTATTTT.

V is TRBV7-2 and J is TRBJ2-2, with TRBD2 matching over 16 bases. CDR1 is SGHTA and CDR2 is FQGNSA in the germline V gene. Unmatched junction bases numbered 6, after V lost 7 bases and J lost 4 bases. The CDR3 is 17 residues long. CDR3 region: CASKLGTSGRGTGELFF. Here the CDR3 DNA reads TGTGCCAGCAAGCTAGGGACTAGCGGGAGGGGCACCGGGGAGCTGTTTTTT. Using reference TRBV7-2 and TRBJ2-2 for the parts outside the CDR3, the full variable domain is GAGVSQSPSNKVTEKGKDVELRCDPISGHTALYWYRQSLGQGLEFLIYFQGNSAPDKSGLPSDRFSAERTGGSVSTLTIQRTQQEDSAVYLCASKLGTSGRGTGELFFGEGSRLTVL.

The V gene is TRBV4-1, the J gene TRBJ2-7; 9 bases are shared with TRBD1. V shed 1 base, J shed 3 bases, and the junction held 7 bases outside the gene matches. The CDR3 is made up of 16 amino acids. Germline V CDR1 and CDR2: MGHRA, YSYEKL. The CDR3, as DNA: TGCGCCAGCAGCCAAGCATCCGGGACAGGGATCTACGAGCAGTACTTC. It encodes CASSQASGTGIYEQYF.

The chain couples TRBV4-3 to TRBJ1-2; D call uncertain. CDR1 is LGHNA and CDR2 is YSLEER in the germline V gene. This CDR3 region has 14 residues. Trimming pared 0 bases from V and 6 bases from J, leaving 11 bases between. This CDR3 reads CASSQDLEADGYTF. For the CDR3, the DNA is TGCGCCAGCAGCCAAGATTTGGAAGCCGATGGCTACACCTTC.

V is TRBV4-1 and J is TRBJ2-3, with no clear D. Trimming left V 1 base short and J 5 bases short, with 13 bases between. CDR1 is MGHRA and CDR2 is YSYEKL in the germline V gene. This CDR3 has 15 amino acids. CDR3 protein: CASSQVAGIGDTQYF. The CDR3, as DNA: TGCGCCAGCAGCCAAGTTGCTGGTATTGGAGATACGCAGTATTTT.

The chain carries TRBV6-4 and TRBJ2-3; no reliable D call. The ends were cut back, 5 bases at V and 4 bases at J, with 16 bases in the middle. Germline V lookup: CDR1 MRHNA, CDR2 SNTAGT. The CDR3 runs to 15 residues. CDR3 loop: CASSPRHAPADTQYF. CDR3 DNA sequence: TGTGCCAGCAGTCCCAGACATGCACCGGCAGATACGCAGTATTTT.

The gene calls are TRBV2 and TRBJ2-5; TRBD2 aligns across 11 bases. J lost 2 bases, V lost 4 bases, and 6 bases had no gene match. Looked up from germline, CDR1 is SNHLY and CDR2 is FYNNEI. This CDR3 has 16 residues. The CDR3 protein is CASSVVGLADQETQYF. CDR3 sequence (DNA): TGTGCCAGCAGTGTGGTGGGACTAGCGGATCAAGAGACCCAGTACTTC.

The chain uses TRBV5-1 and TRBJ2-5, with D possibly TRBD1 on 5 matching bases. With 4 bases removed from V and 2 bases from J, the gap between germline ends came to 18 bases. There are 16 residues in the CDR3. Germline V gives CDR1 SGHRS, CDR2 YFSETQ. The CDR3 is CASSRSPQRQQETQYF. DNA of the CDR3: TGCGCCAGCAGCCGGTCCCCTCAGAGACAGCAAGAGACCCAGTACTTC.

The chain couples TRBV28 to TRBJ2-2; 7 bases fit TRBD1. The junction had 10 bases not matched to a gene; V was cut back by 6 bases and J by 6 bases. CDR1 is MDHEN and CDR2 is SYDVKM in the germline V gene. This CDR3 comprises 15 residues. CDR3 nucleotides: TGTGCCAGCAGCCCTGACAGGGAAGTACCCGGGGAGCTGTTTTTT. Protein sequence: CASSPDREVPGELFF. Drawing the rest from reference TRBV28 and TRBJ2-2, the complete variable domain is DVKVTQSSRYLVKRTGEKVFLECVQDMDHENMFWYRQDPGLGLRLIYFSYDVKMKEKGDIPEGYSVSREKKERFSLILESASTNQTSMYLCASSPDREVPGELFFGEGSRLTVL.

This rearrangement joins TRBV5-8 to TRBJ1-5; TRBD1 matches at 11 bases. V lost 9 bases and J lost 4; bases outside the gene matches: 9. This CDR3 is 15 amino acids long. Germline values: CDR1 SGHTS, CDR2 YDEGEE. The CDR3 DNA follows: TGTGCCACCGCTTCCGGGGACAGGGGGAATCAGCCCCAGCATTTT. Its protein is CATASGDRGNQPQHF. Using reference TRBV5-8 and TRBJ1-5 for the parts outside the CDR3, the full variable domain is EAGVTQSPTHLIKTRGQQATLRCSPISGHTSVYWYQQALGLGLQFLLWYDEGEERNRGNFPPRFSGRQFPNYSSELNVNALELEDSALYLCATASGDRGNQPQHFGDGTRLSIL.

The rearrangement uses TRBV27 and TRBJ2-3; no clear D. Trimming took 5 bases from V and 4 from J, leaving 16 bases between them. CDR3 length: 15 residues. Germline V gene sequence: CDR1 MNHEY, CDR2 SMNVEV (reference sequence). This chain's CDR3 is CASSPTYGASDTQYF. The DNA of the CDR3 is TGTGCCAGCAGTCCTACTTACGGTGCGTCAGATACGCAGTATTTT.

CDR3 amino acids: CASSLGYEQYF. The DNA for the CDR3 is TGTGCCAGCAGTTTGGGGTACGAGCAGTACTTC. The chain carries TRBV28 and TRBJ2-7, with D unclear. Per germline, CDR1 MDHEN and CDR2 SYDVKM. Trimming cost V 3 bases and J 4 bases, with 4 bases left between them. The CDR3 runs to 11 residues.

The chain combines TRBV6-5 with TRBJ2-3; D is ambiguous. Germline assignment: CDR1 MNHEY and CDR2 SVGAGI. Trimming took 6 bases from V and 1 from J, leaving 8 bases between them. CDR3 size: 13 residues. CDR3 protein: CASSRRGTDTQYF. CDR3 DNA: TGTGCCAGCAGCCGCCGGGGCACAGATACGCAGTATTTT.

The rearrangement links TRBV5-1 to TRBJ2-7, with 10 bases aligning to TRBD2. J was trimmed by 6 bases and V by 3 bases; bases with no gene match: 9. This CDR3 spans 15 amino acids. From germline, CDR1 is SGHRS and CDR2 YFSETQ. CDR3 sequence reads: CASSWGASGSAEQYF. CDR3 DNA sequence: TGCGCCAGCAGCTGGGGGGCTAGCGGGAGTGCCGAGCAGTACTTC.

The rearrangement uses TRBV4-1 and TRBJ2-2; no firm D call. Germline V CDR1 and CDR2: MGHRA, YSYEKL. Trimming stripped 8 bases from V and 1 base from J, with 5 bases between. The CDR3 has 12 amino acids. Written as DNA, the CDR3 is TGCGCCAGCGGCAGGAACACCGGGGAGCTGTTTTTT. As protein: CASGRNTGELFF.

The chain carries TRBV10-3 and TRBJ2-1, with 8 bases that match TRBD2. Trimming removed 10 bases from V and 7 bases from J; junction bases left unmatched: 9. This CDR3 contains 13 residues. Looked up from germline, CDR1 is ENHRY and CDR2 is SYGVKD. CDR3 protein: CATLLAGNNEQFF. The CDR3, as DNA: TGTGCCACCCTCCTAGCGGGTAATAATGAGCAGTTCTTC.

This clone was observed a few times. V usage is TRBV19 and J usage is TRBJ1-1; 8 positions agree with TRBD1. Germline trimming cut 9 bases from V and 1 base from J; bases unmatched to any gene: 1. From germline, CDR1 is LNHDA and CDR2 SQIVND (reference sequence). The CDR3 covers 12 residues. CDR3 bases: TGTGCCAGCGGACAGGGGAACACTGAAGCTTTCTTT. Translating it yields CASGQGNTEAFF.

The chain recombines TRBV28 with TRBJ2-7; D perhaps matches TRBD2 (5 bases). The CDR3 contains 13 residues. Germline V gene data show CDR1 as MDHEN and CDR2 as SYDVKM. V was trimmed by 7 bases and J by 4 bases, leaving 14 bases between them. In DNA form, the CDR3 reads TGTGCCAGCATCCCTTACGGAGGTTACGAGCAGTACTTC. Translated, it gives CASIPYGGYEQYF.

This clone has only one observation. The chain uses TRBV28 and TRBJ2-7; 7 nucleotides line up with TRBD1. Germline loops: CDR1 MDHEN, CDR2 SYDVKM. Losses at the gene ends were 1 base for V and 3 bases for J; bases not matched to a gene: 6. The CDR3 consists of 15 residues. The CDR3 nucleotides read TGTGCCAGCAGTTTATATGGGACAGAGATCTACGAGCAGTACTTC. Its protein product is CASSLYGTEIYEQYF.

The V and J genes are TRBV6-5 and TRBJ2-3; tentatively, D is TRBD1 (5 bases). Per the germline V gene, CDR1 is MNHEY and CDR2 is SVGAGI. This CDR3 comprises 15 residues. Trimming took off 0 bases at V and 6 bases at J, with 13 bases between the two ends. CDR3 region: CASSYSPGRADTQYF. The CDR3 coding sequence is TGTGCCAGCAGTTACTCCCCTGGCAGGGCGGATACGCAGTATTTT.

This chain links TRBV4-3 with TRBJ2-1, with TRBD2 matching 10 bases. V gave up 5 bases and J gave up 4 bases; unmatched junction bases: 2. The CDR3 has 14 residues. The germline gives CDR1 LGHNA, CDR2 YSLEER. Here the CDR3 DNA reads TGCGCCAGCAGCGAAGCGGGAGGGTACAATGAGCAGTTCTTC. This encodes CASSEAGGYNEQFF.

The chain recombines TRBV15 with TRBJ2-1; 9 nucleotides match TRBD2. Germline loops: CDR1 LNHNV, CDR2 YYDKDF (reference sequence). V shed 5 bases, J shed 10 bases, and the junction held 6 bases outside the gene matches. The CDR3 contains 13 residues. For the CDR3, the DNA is TGTGCCACCAGCCAGGGGACTAGCATAGAGCAGTTCTTC. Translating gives CATSQGTSIEQFF.

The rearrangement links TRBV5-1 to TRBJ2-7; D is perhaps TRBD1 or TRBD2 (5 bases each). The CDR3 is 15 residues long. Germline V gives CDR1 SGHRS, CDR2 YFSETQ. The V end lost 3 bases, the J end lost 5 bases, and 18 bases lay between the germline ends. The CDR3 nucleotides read TGCGCCAGCAGCTCCTCCGGGACCTCAGGCGACGAGCAGTACTTC. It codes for CASSSSGTSGDEQYF.

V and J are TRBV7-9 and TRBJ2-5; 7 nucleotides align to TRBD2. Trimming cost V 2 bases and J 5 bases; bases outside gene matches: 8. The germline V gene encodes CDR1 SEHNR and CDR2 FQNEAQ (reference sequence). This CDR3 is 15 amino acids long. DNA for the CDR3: TGTGCCAGCAGCTTATTTGGGGGGGGAATGGAGACCCAGTACTTC. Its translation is CASSLFGGGMETQYF.

The CDR3 sequence is CSVDGQGHSKETQYF. The CDR3 bases are TGCAGCGTTGATGGACAGGGGCACTCGAAAGAGACCCAGTACTTC. The chain carries TRBV29-1 and TRBJ2-5; 9 nucleotides agree with TRBD1. The junction had 8 bases not matched to a gene; V was cut back by 3 bases and J by 3 bases. The CDR3 is 15 amino acids. The germline V gene encodes CDR1 SQVTM and CDR2 ANQGSEA.

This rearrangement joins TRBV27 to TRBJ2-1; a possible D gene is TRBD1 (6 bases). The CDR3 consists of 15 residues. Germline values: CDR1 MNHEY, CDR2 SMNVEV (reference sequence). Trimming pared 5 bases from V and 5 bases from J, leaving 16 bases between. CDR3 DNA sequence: TGTGCCAGCAGTACCATCGGGACACTTCACAATGAGCAGTTCTTC. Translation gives CASSTIGTLHNEQFF.

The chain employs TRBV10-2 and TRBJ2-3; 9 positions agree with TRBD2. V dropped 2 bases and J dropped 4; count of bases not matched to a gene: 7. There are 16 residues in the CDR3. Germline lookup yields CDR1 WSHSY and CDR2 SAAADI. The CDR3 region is CASSEVGGRGADTQYF. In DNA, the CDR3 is TGCGCCAGCAGTGAGGTTGGCGGGAGGGGCGCAGATACGCAGTATTTT.

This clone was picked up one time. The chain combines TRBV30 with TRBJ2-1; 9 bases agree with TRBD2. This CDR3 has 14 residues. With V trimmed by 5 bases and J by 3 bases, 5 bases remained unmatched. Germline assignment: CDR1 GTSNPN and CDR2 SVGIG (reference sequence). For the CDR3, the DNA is TGTGCCTGGGCGCGGGGGGGGGACTACAATGAGCAGTTCTTC. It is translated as CAWARGGDYNEQFF.

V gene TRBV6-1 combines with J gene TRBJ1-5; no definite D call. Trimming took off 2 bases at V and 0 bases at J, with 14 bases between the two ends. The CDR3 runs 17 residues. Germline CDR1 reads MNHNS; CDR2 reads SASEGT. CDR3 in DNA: TGTGCCAGCAGTGAAAACGCGGCCTGGTATAGCAATCAGCCCCAGCATTTT. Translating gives CASSENAAWYSNQPQHF.